This T cell receptor (beta chain) is drawn from a study of siplizumab effects on memory and regulatory T cells. General study points: No naive or memory phenotype could be assigned to roughly 80-97% of proliferating clones. In unstimulated cells, naive T cells appeared more diverse than memory T cells and seemed major alloresponse contributors.

Sequencing of each sample assayed some 9.2 x 10^4 TCR templates. Data came from immunoSEQ multiplex PCR; TCRdb stores just in-frame clones and leaves some out. This sample has tens of thousands of clones, with roughly 93% found just once. Of note for this clone: Its antigen is not identified.

Sequenced: CD8+ T cells sorted from blood. The receptor comes from a human donor in good health.

The CDR3 reads CASRRAVNTEAFF. CDR3 coding DNA: TGTGCCAGTAGGAGGGCAGTGAACACTGAAGCTTTCTTT. The chain carries TRBV19 and TRBJ1-1; D is unclear. The CDR3 sequence is 13 residues long. The germline gives CDR1 LNHDA, CDR2 SQIVND (reference sequence). Trimming removed 6 bases from V and 0 bases from J, with 8 bases in between.